The 31 T cell receptor beta chains given below trace back to one sample, sequenced in a study of blood T cell repertoires in COVID-19. Data came from immunoSEQ multiplex PCR; TCRdb stores just in-frame clones and leaves some out. The data contain over 150,000 clones, 90% to 95% of them singletons. Input material: peripheral blood. The source is a man aged 50-59 years with acute or convalescent COVID-19.

The CDR3 DNA sequence: TGTGCCAGCAAATCACTTAGACTCGGGGAGCTGTTTTTT. Translated: CASKSLRLGELFF. This sequence joins TRBV28 and TRBJ2-2; D gene uncertain. This CDR3 contains 13 residues. V was clipped by 7 bases and J by 7 bases, with 13 bases between them. The V gene's germline CDR1 is MDHEN and CDR2 SYDVKM.

This clone was detected only once. V is TRBV27 and J is TRBJ2-3; TRBD2 matches at 12 bases. This CDR3 spans 15 amino acids. The V gene end was trimmed by 8 bases and the J gene end by 6 bases; junction bases not matched to a gene: 9. Germline V gene sequence: CDR1 MNHEY, CDR2 SMNVEV (reference sequence). This CDR3 reads CASRDRLAGGDTQYF. The CDR3, as DNA: TGTGCCAGCCGTGATAGGCTAGCGGGAGGGGATACGCAGTATTTT.

As for this clone: Other nucleotide sequences in the sample specify the same CDR3. V is TRBV6-2 or TRBV6-3 and J is TRBJ2-3, with 8 bases matching TRBD2. Trimming removed 4 bases from V and 6 bases from J; junction bases left unmatched: 9. The CDR3 runs to 15 residues. Germline CDR1 reads MNHEY; CDR2 reads SVGEGT. CDR3 sequence: CASSSAGVHTDTQYF. The CDR3 DNA follows: TGTGCCAGCAGTTCAGCGGGGGTCCATACGGATACGCAGTATTTT.

The genes are TRBV19 and TRBJ1-1, with D uncertain. CDR1 and CDR2 (germline): LNHDA, SQIVND (reference sequence). The CDR3 runs to 12 residues. Trimming took 7 bases from V and 11 from J, leaving 17 bases between them. In nucleotides, the CDR3 is TGTGCCAGTACCCCGGGGTCGGAGGTGGCTTTCTTT. Protein product: CASTPGSEVAFF.

J is TRBJ1-2 and V is TRBV28, with D unclear. Per germline, CDR1 MDHEN and CDR2 SYDVKM. The CDR3 contains 11 residues. V gave up 3 bases and J gave up 4 bases, with 3 bases separating them. The CDR3 region has the DNA TGTGCCAGCAGTTTCGGCTATGGCTACACCTTC. Translation gives CASSFGYGYTF.

The chain couples TRBV7-2 to TRBJ2-1, with 13 bases that match TRBD2. This CDR3 is 16 amino acids long. Germline assignment: CDR1 SGHTA and CDR2 FQGNSA. V shed 5 bases and J 7 bases; nucleotides not matched to a gene: 8. In DNA, the CDR3 is TGTGCCAGCAGCGGGGGAGGGACTAGCGGGACGAATGAGCAGTTCTTC. It codes for CASSGGGTSGTNEQFF.

The CDR3: CASSLFRGVIYNEQFF. For the CDR3, the DNA is TGTGCCAGCAGCTTATTTCGGGGAGTCATCTACAATGAGCAGTTCTTC. The rearrangement uses TRBV7-8 and TRBJ2-1; a possible D gene is TRBD2 (5 bases). V was trimmed by 2 bases and J by 3 bases, leaving 14 bases between them. The CDR3 sequence is 16 residues long. From germline, CDR1 is SGHVS and CDR2 FQNEAQ.

This clone occurred once. The V and J genes are TRBV27 and TRBJ2-7; 7 bases match TRBD1. The V segment lost 8 bases and the J segment 1 base; nucleotides outside the gene matches: 8. This CDR3 has 14 amino acids. Germline loops: CDR1 MNHEY, CDR2 SMNVEV (reference sequence). The CDR3 coding sequence is TGTGCCAGCTCAGGACAGGACCCTTCCTACGAGCAGTACTTC. Translation: CASSGQDPSYEQYF.

V gene TRBV30 combines with J gene TRBJ2-1; 14 bases are a match to TRBD2. This CDR3 has 16 residues. Germline V CDR1 and CDR2: GTSNPN, SVGIG (reference sequence). J lost 0 bases, V lost 5 bases, and 3 bases had no gene match. CDR3 in DNA: TGTGCCTGGGGGACTAGCGGGAGATTCTCCTACAATGAGCAGTTCTTC. This translates into CAWGTSGRFSYNEQFF.

This chain connects TRBV19 to TRBJ1-1, with a weak D call TRBD1 (5 bases). V lost 6 bases, J lost 4 bases, and 9 bases lay in between. The CDR3 runs to 12 residues. Germline CDR1 is LNHDA and CDR2 is SQIVND (reference sequence). CDR3 sequence reads: CASSITGTEAFF. CDR3 sequence (DNA): TGTGCCAGTAGCATAACAGGCACTGAAGCTTTCTTT.

The chain joins TRBV2 to TRBJ1-2, with 7 bases identical to TRBD1. Germline trimming cut 4 bases from V and 7 bases from J; bases unmatched to any gene: 6. There are 13 residues in the CDR3. Looked up from germline, CDR1 is SNHLY and CDR2 is FYNNEI. This chain's CDR3 is CASSVQGFGGYTF. The DNA of the CDR3 is TGTGCCAGCAGTGTACAGGGGTTCGGTGGCTACACCTTC.

The V and J genes are TRBV27 and TRBJ2-7; the match to TRBD1 covers 9 bases. This CDR3 spans 15 amino acids. Losses at the gene ends were 5 bases for V and 5 bases for J; bases not matched to a gene: 10. CDR1 is MNHEY, CDR2 SMNVEV, per germline (reference sequence). The CDR3 DNA reads as TGTGCCAGCAGTACGAACCGGGACAGGGTCCACGAGCAGTACTTC. Amino acids: CASSTNRDRVHEQYF.

This sequence joins TRBV5-1 and TRBJ2-7, with D perhaps matching TRBD1 (6 bases). The CDR3 has 15 residues. V gave up 4 bases and J gave up 4 bases, with 18 bases separating them. The germline V gene encodes CDR1 SGHRS and CDR2 YFSETQ. The CDR3 loop is CASSPPRQGMYEQYV. As DNA, the CDR3 is TGCGCCAGCAGCCCGCCCAGGCAGGGGATGTACGAGCAGTACGTC.

The chain links TRBV7-6 to TRBJ1-6; D is uncertain. With 2 bases removed from V and 5 bases from J, the gap between germline ends came to 16 bases. CDR1 and CDR2 (germline): SGHVS, FNYEAQ. The CDR3 has 17 amino acids. Written as DNA, the CDR3 is TGTGCCAGCAGCTTACGAGGGATAGCCATCGATAATTCACCCCTCCACTTT. Its translation: CASSLRGIAIDNSPLHF.

The rearrangement joins TRBV5-4 to TRBJ2-5, with D possibly being TRBD2 (6 bases). Germline V gene lookup returns CDR1 SGHNT and CDR2 YYREEE (reference sequence). The CDR3 runs 15 residues. V shed 2 bases and J shed 4 bases, with 15 bases lying between them. The CDR3 nucleotides read TGTGCCAGCAGCTTACGGCCGATGGGGGGAGAGACCCAGTACTTC. It yields the protein CASSLRPMGGETQYF. The variable domain in full, completed from reference TRBV5-4 and TRBJ2-5, reads ETGVTQSPTHLIKTRGQQVTLRCSSQSGHNTVSWYQQALGQGPQFIFQYYREEENGRGNFPPRFSGLQFPNYSSELNVNALELDDSALYLCASSLRPMGGETQYFGPGTRLLVL.

This chain links TRBV24-1 with TRBJ1-6; 11 positions match TRBD1. Germline loops: CDR1 KGHDR, CDR2 SFDVKD. V lost 2 bases and J lost 13; bases outside the gene matches: 6. The CDR3 sequence is 15 residues long. CDR3 DNA sequence: TGTGCCACCAGTGATTCCGGGACAGGGGGGCTGCCCCTCCACTTT. It encodes CATSDSGTGGLPLHF.

The genes are TRBV6-2 or TRBV6-3 and TRBJ2-7; possibly TRBD1 for D (6 bases). The CDR3 length is 17 residues. Germline CDR1 MNHEY, CDR2 SVGEGT. V lost 2 bases to trimming and J lost 0 bases, with 17 bases between them. DNA of the CDR3: TGTGCCAGCAGTTACAATAAGGCCCACAGGGTCTCCTACGAGCAGTACGTC. It codes for CASSYNKAHRVSYEQYV.

The rearrangement uses TRBV10-3 and TRBJ2-1; 8 bases fit TRBD2. The V gene's germline CDR1 is ENHRY and CDR2 SYGVKD. The CDR3 covers 13 residues. Unmatched junction bases numbered 3, after V lost 6 bases and J lost 5 bases. The CDR3 region is CAIRAGGDNEQFF. The CDR3 region has the DNA TGTGCCATCAGGGCGGGGGGAGACAATGAGCAGTTCTTC.

The chain joins TRBV7-9 to TRBJ2-1; a weak D match, TRBD2 (6 bases). This CDR3 has 14 amino acids. Trimming pared 0 bases from V and 9 bases from J, leaving 12 bases between. Germline loops: CDR1 SEHNR, CDR2 FQNEAQ (reference sequence). This CDR3 is CASSLAGGKGEQFF. CDR3 bases: TGTGCCAGCAGCTTAGCAGGCGGGAAGGGTGAGCAGTTCTTC.

The chain links TRBV5-4 to TRBJ2-3; TRBD2 agrees at 8 bases. Losses at the gene ends were 3 bases for V and 6 bases for J; bases not matched to a gene: 9. Germline V gene sequence: CDR1 SGHNT, CDR2 YYREEE (reference sequence). The CDR3 has 15 residues. CDR3 protein: CASSSAVRGVDTQYF. CDR3 bases: TGTGCCAGCAGCTCCGCGGTGCGGGGGGTTGATACGCAGTATTTT. Variable domain in full (rest from reference TRBV5-4 and TRBJ2-3): ETGVTQSPTHLIKTRGQQVTLRCSSQSGHNTVSWYQQALGQGPQFIFQYYREEENGRGNFPPRFSGLQFPNYSSELNVNALELDDSALYLCASSSAVRGVDTQYFGPGTRLTVL.

The gene calls are TRBV23-1 and TRBJ1-1; D gene ambiguous. TRBV23-1 is an open reading frame, and its role is uncertain. V gave up 5 bases and J gave up 0 bases, with 13 bases separating them. The CDR3 totals 15 residues. CDR3 region: CASSSGRNMNTEAFF. CDR3 nucleotides: TGCGCCAGCAGTAGCGGCCGAAACATGAACACTGAAGCTTTCTTT.

This sequence joins TRBV28 and TRBJ1-5, with D tentatively TRBD1 (5 bases). Trimming removed 4 bases from V and 6 bases from J, with 16 bases in between. Germline V lookup: CDR1 MDHEN, CDR2 SYDVKM. The CDR3 extends over 15 amino acids. The CDR3 region has the DNA TGTGCCAGCAGTTACGGGGGGGGAGGCGGTCAGCCCCAGCATTTT. Translating gives CASSYGGGGGQPQHF.

This clone was detected only once. This chain links TRBV19 with TRBJ1-2; 7 positions match TRBD1. This CDR3 contains 12 residues. CDR1 and CDR2 (germline): LNHDA, SQIVND (reference sequence). J lost 7 bases, V lost 6 bases, and 5 bases had no gene match. The CDR3 DNA reads as TGTGCCAGTAGCACCCCAGGGGGTGGCTACACCTTC. The encoded protein is CASSTPGGGYTF.

Regarding this clone: It is unclear where the CDR3 begins or ends on the DNA, so no DNA is shown, and the CDR3 is as TCRdb lists it. The chain employs TRBV28 and TRBJ1-1. From germline, CDR1 is MDHEN and CDR2 SYDVKM. From its first to its last residue, the CDR3 has 14 amino acids. This CDR3 is CASSSSGGGTEAFF.

This chain joins TRBV9 and TRBJ1-2, with a weak D call TRBD1 (6 bases). CDR1 is SGDLS and CDR2 is YYNGEE in the germline V gene. Trimming left V 4 bases short and J 6 bases short, with 7 bases between. The length of the CDR3 is 11 residues. CDR3 amino acids: CASSRQDGYTF. The DNA of the CDR3 is TGTGCCAGCAGCAGACAGGATGGCTACACCTTC.

The CDR3 protein is CASSFGLADTYEQYF. Here the CDR3 DNA reads TGTGCCAGCAGCTTCGGACTAGCGGACACCTACGAGCAGTACTTC. The gene calls are TRBV7-8 and TRBJ2-7, with TRBD2 matching 10 bases. In germline, CDR1 is SGHVS, CDR2 FQNEAQ. With 3 bases clipped from V and 2 bases from J, the junction kept 4 bases outside the gene matches. This CDR3 is built from 15 residues.

The chain is built from TRBV3-1 (or the pseudogene TRBV3-2) and TRBJ1-2; TRBD1 agrees at 7 bases. The junction had 5 bases not matched to a gene; V was cut back by 3 bases and J by 4 bases. This CDR3 has 14 residues. CDR1 and CDR2 from the germline V gene are LGHDT and YNNKEL (reference sequence). The CDR3 spells CASSQPDRVYGYTF. The CDR3 nucleotides are TGTGCCAGCAGCCAGCCCGACAGGGTCTATGGCTACACCTTC.

The chain couples TRBV18 to TRBJ2-7, with 12 bases lining up with TRBD1. After removal of 4 bases from V and 1 base from J, the junction contained 2 bases not matched to a gene. From germline, CDR1 is KGHSH and CDR2 LQKENI. The CDR3 totals 15 residues. CDR3: CASSQGQGASYEQYF. The CDR3 nucleotides read TGTGCCAGCTCACAGGGACAGGGGGCGTCCTACGAGCAGTACTTC.

V is TRBV6-5 and J is TRBJ2-2, with D possibly being TRBD1 (5 bases). CDR1 and CDR2 from the germline V gene are MNHEY and SVGAGI. CDR3 length equals 14 residues. Deletions cut 4 bases from V and 4 bases from J, with 10 bases between. CDR3 region: CASSSNRPTGELFF. For the CDR3, the DNA is TGTGCCAGCAGTTCGAACAGGCCCACCGGGGAGCTGTTTTTT.

The chain couples TRBV12-3 or TRBV12-4 to TRBJ2-1, with a tentative D call TRBD1 (5 bases). V was cut by 6 bases and J by 7 bases, with 13 bases left in between. This CDR3 has 13 residues. The CDR3 protein is CASSLTVFNEQFF. The CDR3 region has the DNA TGTGCCAGCAGCCTGACAGTGTTTAATGAGCAGTTCTTC.

V and J are TRBV7-2 and TRBJ1-4; 8 positions match TRBD1. Germline V CDR1 and CDR2: SGHTA, FQGNSA. This CDR3 contains 15 residues. V was clipped by 5 bases and J by 5 bases; unmatched bases: 7. CDR3 in amino acids: CASSLMTGVNEKLFF. The CDR3 nucleotides read TGTGCCAGCAGCCTCATGACAGGGGTAAATGAAAAACTGTTTTTT.